The 6 T cell receptor beta chains below all came from one sample that was sequenced in a study of cytomegalovirus exposure and HLA in healthy donors. The PCR had 60 Vbeta and 13 Jbeta primers. The table came from immunoSEQ multiplex PCR; TCRdb's copy has only in-frame clones and leaves some out. The sample consists of 150,000 to 200,000 clones, under 85% of them appearing once. The specimen sequenced was PBMCs. Source of these receptors: a female donor in good health and CMV-seronegative.

The chain uses TRBV5-4 and TRBJ2-5; 14 bases fit TRBD2. After removal of 4 bases from V and 5 bases from J, the junction contained 7 bases not matched to a gene. Germline V CDR1 and CDR2: SGHNT, YYREEE (reference sequence). This CDR3 comprises 16 residues. The CDR3 DNA follows: TGTGCCAGCAGCCCGACTAGCGGGGGGGCCTGGGAGACCCAGTACTTC. It translates to CASSPTSGGAWETQYF.

V and J are TRBV6-4 and TRBJ2-1; 12 bases are shared with TRBD1. V gave up 4 bases and J gave up 7 bases; unmatched junction bases: 5. This CDR3 has 15 amino acids. Germline CDR1 is MRHNA and CDR2 is SNTAGT. The CDR3 DNA is TGTGCCAGCAGTGGGGGACAGGGGGCTAATAATGAGCAGTTCTTC. Protein: CASSGGQGANNEQFF.

The chain carries TRBV7-9 and TRBJ2-4; 7 bases fit TRBD1. V was clipped by 1 base and J by 4 bases; unmatched bases: 4. The CDR3 covers 15 residues. The germline CDR1 and CDR2 sequences are SEHNR and FQNEAQ (reference sequence). CDR3 protein: CASSLEVTGKNIQYF. CDR3 coding DNA: TGTGCCAGCAGCTTAGAGGTGACAGGGAAAAACATTCAGTACTTC.

This clone appeared a few times. The J gene is TRBJ2-7, the V gene TRBV5-4; 8 bases match TRBD2. Trimming at V came to 4 bases and at J to 3 bases, leaving 9 bases not matched to a gene. This CDR3 region has 15 residues. Germline V gives CDR1 SGHNT, CDR2 YYREEE (reference sequence). The CDR3 coding sequence is TGTGCCAGCAGCCGAAGCGGGAGTGGAGGCTACGAGCAGTACTTC. Translation: CASSRSGSGGYEQYF.

The chain has TRBV2 and TRBJ2-2; 8 bases match TRBD2. The CDR3 totals 15 residues. Germline V lookup: CDR1 SNHLY, CDR2 FYNNEI. Germline trimming cut 3 bases from V and 4 bases from J; bases unmatched to any gene: 4. CDR3 sequence reads: CASSDIGTSTGELFF. The CDR3 DNA is TGTGCCAGCAGTGATATTGGGACTAGCACCGGGGAGCTGTTTTTT.

As to this clone: The sample carries other DNA sequences with the same CDR3. The rearrangement uses TRBV28 and TRBJ1-2; 9 positions match TRBD1. V was pared by 6 bases and J by 8 bases, with 4 bases of the junction left unmatched. CDR3 length: 12 amino acids. The germline gives CDR1 MDHEN, CDR2 SYDVKM. The CDR3 loop reads CASRGQGEGYTF. CDR3 nucleotides: TGTGCCAGCAGGGGACAGGGCGAAGGCTACACCTTC.